This TCR beta chain derives from a study of blood T cells in healthy people across ages. The use of a sample-barcoded 5' primer and a J-beta primer mix characterized a second PCR of about 7 to 12 cycles. Template switching added a 12-random-nucleotide identifier to every cDNA molecule. In TCRdb, the 5' RACE reads were re-called with MiXCR into one record per CDR3 protein. The sample lists under 800,000 distinct CDR3 sequences; around 40% were seen once. Extractions gave at least 5 micrograms of total RNA per sample. As regards this clonotype: No antigen is known for it.

Findings of the study overall: Naive T cell percentage and TCR beta diversity correlated strongly.

CDR3 length: 13 residues. The V gene end was trimmed by 7 bases and the J gene end by 4 bases; junction bases not matched to a gene: 4. CDR1 is MDHEN and CDR2 is SYDVKM in the germline V gene. This chain links TRBV28 with TRBJ2-3, with 8 bases matching TRBD1. This sequence was found in a woman aged 55-69 years in good health. The source material was blood. CDR3 residues: CASKDRVPDTQYF. CDR3 DNA: TGTGCCAGCAAGGACAGGGTACCAGATACGCAGTATTTT.